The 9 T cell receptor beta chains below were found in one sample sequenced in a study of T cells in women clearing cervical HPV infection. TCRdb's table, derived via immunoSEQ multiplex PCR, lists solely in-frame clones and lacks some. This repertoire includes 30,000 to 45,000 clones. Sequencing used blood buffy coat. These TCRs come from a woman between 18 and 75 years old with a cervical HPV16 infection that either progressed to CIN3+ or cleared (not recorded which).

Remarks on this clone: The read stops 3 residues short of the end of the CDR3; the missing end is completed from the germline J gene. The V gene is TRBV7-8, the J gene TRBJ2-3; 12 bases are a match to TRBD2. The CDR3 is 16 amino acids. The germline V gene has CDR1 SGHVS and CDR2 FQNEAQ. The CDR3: CASSPPSGGAGETQYF. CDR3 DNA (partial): TGTGCCAGCAGCCCCCCTAGCGGGGGGGCCGGCGAGACG.

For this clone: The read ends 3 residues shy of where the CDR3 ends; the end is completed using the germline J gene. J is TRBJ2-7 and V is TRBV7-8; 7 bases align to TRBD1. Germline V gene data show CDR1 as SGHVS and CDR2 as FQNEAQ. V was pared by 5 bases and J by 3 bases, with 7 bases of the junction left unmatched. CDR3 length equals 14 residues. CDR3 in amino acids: CASSETRQGYEQYF. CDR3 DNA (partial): TGTGCCAGCAGCGAAACAAGACAGGGCTACGAG.

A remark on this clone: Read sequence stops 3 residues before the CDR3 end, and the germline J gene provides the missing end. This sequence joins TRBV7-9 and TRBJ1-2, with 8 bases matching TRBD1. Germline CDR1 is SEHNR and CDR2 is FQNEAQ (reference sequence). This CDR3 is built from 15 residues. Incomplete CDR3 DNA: TGTGCCAGCAGCTTAGCCAGGACAGGGTTACGCGAC. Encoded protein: CASSLARTGLRD. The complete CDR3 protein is CASSLARTGLRDYTF.

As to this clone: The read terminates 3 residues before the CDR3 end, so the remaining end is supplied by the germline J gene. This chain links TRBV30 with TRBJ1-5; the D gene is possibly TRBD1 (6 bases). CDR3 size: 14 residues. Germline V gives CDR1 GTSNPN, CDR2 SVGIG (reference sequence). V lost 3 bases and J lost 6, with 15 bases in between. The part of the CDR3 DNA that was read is TGTGCCTGGAGCGCTGACAGGTGGGGTCAGCCC. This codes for CAWSADRWGQP. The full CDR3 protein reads CAWSADRWGQPQHF.

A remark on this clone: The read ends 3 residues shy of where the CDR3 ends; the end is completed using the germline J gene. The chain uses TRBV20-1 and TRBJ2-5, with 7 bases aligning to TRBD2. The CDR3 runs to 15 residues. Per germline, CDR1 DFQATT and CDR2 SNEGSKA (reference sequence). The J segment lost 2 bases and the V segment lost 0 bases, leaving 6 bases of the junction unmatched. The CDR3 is CSARDFTSEQETQYF. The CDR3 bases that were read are TGCAGTGCTAGAGATTTTACTAGCGAACAAGAGACC.

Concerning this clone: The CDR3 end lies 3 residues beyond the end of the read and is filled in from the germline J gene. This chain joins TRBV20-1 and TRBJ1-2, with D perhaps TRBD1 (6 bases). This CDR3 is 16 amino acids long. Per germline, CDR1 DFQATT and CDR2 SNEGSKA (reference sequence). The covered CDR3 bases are TGCAGTGCCGCGCCACCCCACAGGGTGGCTGTCTATGAG. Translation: CSAAPPHRVAVYE. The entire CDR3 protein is CSAAPPHRVAVYEYTF.

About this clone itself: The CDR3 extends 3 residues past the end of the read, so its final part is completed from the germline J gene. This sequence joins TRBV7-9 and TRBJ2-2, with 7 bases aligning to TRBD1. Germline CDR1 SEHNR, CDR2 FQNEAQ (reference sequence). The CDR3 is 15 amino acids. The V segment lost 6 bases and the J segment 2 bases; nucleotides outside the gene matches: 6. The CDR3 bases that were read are TGTGCCAGCAGACCTGGGACAGCCAACACCGGGGAG. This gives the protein CASRPGTANTGE. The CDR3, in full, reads CASRPGTANTGELFF. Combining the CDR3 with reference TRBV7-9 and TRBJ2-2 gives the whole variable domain DTGVSQNPRHKITKRGQNVTFRCDPISEHNRLYWYRQTLGQGPEFLTYFQNEAQLEKSRLLSDRFSAERPKGSFSTLEIQRTEQGDSAMYLCASRPGTANTGELFFGEGSRLTVL.

CDR3 bases read: TGTGCCAGCAGCCATTACGGGGGGGACACAGATACG. Amino acid sequence: CASSHYGGDTDT. The entire CDR3 reads CASSHYGGDTDTQYF. The rearrangement links TRBV7-9 to TRBJ2-3, with 8 bases fitting TRBD2. Coverage ceases 3 residues before the CDR3 finishes, and the germline J gene fills in the end. This CDR3 region has 15 residues. Germline CDR1 reads SEHNR; CDR2 reads FQNEAQ (reference sequence). V shed 5 bases and J 2 bases; nucleotides not matched to a gene: 6.

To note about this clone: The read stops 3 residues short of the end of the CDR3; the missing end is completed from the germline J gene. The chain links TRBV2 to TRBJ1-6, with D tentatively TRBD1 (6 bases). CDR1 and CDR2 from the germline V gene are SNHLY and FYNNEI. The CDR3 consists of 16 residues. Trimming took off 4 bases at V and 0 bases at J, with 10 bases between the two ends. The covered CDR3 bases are TGTGCCAGCAGTGCGGACAGAAGCTCCTATAATTCACCC. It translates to CASSADRSSYNSP. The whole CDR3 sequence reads CASSADRSSYNSPLHF.